These T cell receptor beta chains were read from a single sample in a study of glioma-infiltrating T cells. TCRdb independently ran MiXCR on the multiplex PCR reads; one entry per CDR3 protein. The sample includes roughly 120,000 distinct CDR3 sequences, more than 20% seen only once; the top ten take roughly 15%. The sample taken for sequencing was glioma tissue, nonneoplastic brain tissue, or PBMCs (not recorded which). These receptors were obtained from a human donor with low-grade glioma or glioblastoma, undergoing nonglioma brain surgery, or in good health (not recorded which). The CDR3 runs from the conserved cysteine through the conserved F or W. A D gene is named only where the DNA matches it firmly. Rows give clone size only sometimes, using once, few, many, or a class for an expanded clone.

j_gene: TRBJ2-7; abundance: NA; d_gene: NA; v_gene: TRBV6-1; CDR3nt: TGTGCCAGCAGTGAAGCGGGAGGATACAACGAGCAGTACTTC; CDR3aa: CASSEAGGYNEQYF
j_gene: TRBJ2-1; abundance: many; d_gene: TRBD2; v_gene: TRBV19; CDR3nt: TGTGCCACGAGTGTAGCGGGAGGGCCCTACAATGAGCAGTTCTTC; CDR3aa: CATSVAGGPYNEQFF
j_gene: TRBJ2-4; abundance: many; d_gene: TRBD2; v_gene: TRBV5-1; CDR3nt: TGCGCCAGCAGCCTTAGCGGGATGACGGACATTCAGTACTTC; CDR3aa: CASSLSGMTDIQYF
j_gene: TRBJ1-5; abundance: few; d_gene: NA; v_gene: TRBV19; CDR3nt: TGTGCCAGTAGTATTTGGCAGAATAGCAATCAGCCCCAGCATTTT; CDR3aa: CASSIWQNSNQPQHF
j_gene: TRBJ2-3; abundance: many; d_gene: TRBD2; v_gene: TRBV12-3/TRBV12-4; CDR3nt: TGTGCCAGCAGTCCGCGAGCGGGAGCCTCAGATACGCAGTATTTT; CDR3aa: CASSPRAGASDTQYF
j_gene: TRBJ2-3; abundance: many; d_gene: TRBD2; v_gene: TRBV14; CDR3nt: TGTGCCAGCAGCCAAAGGTCTTCTAGCGGCGCCACAGATACGCAGTATTTT; CDR3aa: CASSQRSSSGATDTQYF
j_gene: TRBJ2-7; abundance: many; d_gene: TRBD2; v_gene: TRBV20-1; CDR3nt: TGCAGTGCTAGGGCCCTTCCCCACCAGCGGGAGGCCTACGAGCAGTACTTC; CDR3aa: CSARALPHQREAYEQYF
j_gene: TRBJ2-7; abundance: few; d_gene: NA; v_gene: TRBV11-2; CDR3nt: TGTGCCAGCAGCTCCCATGACTCCTACGAGCAGTACTTC; CDR3aa: CASSSHDSYEQYF
j_gene: TRBJ2-3; abundance: NA; d_gene: TRBD2; v_gene: TRBV20-1; CDR3nt: TGCAGTGTTGGACTAGCGGGCGGCAACACAGATACGCAGTATTTT; CDR3aa: CSVGLAGGNTDTQYF
j_gene: TRBJ1-3; abundance: many; d_gene: TRBD1; v_gene: TRBV28; CDR3nt: TGTGCCAGCAGTTGGGACAGAGCCTCTGGAAACACCATATATTTT; CDR3aa: CASSWDRASGNTIYF
j_gene: TRBJ1-5; abundance: NA; d_gene: NA; v_gene: TRBV12-3/TRBV12-4; CDR3nt: TGTGCCAGCAGGCGAGGGGGGGATCAGCCCAGGCATTTT; CDR3aa: CASRRGGDQPRHF
j_gene: TRBJ2-5; abundance: many; d_gene: NA; v_gene: TRBV19; CDR3nt: TGTGCCAGTAGTATAGTTCGACTCAACCACCAAGAGACCCAGTACTTC; CDR3aa: CASSIVRLNHQETQYF
j_gene: TRBJ1-2; abundance: NA; d_gene: TRBD1; v_gene: TRBV29-1; CDR3nt: TGCAGCGTTCCGGACAGGGCTAACTATGGCTACACCTTC; CDR3aa: CSVPDRANYGYTF
j_gene: TRBJ2-3; abundance: few; d_gene: NA; v_gene: TRBV5-1; CDR3nt: TGCGCCAGCAGCTTGGTTACAGGCCCCCCCGGGAACACAGATACGCAGTATTTT; CDR3aa: CASSLVTGPPGNTDTQYF
j_gene: TRBJ2-7; abundance: NA; d_gene: TRBD2; v_gene: TRBV4-2; CDR3nt: TGTGCCAGCAGCCAAGAGAGTAGCGGGAGCTACGAGCAGTACTTC; CDR3aa: CASSQESSGSYEQYF
j_gene: TRBJ2-4; abundance: NA; d_gene: NA; v_gene: TRBV29-1; CDR3nt: TGCAGCGAGACAAGTCTAGCCAAAAACATTCAGTACTTC; CDR3aa: CSETSLAKNIQYF
j_gene: TRBJ1-5; abundance: many; d_gene: NA; v_gene: TRBV4-3; CDR3nt: TGCGCCAGCAGCCAAGATTCAGGGCCCAATCAGCCCCAGCATTTT; CDR3aa: CASSQDSGPNQPQHF
j_gene: TRBJ2-7; abundance: many; d_gene: NA; v_gene: TRBV4-1; CDR3nt: TGCGCCAGCAGCCAAGTGGCAGAGAGCTCCTACGAGCAGTACTTC; CDR3aa: CASSQVAESSYEQYF
j_gene: TRBJ2-5; abundance: many; d_gene: TRBD2; v_gene: TRBV7-7; CDR3nt: TGTGCCAGCAGCCGCCGGACTAGCGGGAGTGGGTACCAAGAGACCCAGTACTTC; CDR3aa: CASSRRTSGSGYQETQYF
j_gene: TRBJ1-2; abundance: many; d_gene: TRBD1; v_gene: TRBV27; CDR3nt: TGTGCCAGCAGTTTCCGCGGACAGGGAGGATACTATGGCTACACCTTC; CDR3aa: CASSFRGQGGYYGYTF
j_gene: TRBJ2-3; abundance: NA; d_gene: TRBD1; v_gene: TRBV18; CDR3nt: TGTGCCAGCTCACCACGACAGGGGGTTCGAGATACGCAGTATTTT; CDR3aa: CASSPRQGVRDTQYF
j_gene: TRBJ2-5; abundance: NA; d_gene: NA; v_gene: TRBV3-1; CDR3nt: TGTGCCAGCAGCCTCGGACTGGGGAACCAAGAGACCCAGTACTTC; CDR3aa: CASSLGLGNQETQYF
j_gene: TRBJ2-7; abundance: many; d_gene: TRBD2; v_gene: TRBV3-1; CDR3nt: TGTGCCAGCAGCCAAGGCTGGGGGGGCTACGAGCAGTACTTC; CDR3aa: CASSQGWGGYEQYF
j_gene: TRBJ1-2; abundance: many; d_gene: NA; v_gene: TRBV4-1; CDR3nt: TGCGCCAGCAGCCATCAGACGGACGTGGTATCGGGGGGCTACACCTTC; CDR3aa: CASSHQTDVVSGGYTF
j_gene: TRBJ2-3; abundance: many; d_gene: TRBD2; v_gene: TRBV7-2; CDR3nt: TGTGCCAGCAGCTCTAGCGGGCCTAGCACAGATACGCAGTATTTT; CDR3aa: CASSSSGPSTDTQYF
j_gene: TRBJ1-1; abundance: many; d_gene: NA; v_gene: TRBV5-1; CDR3nt: TGCGCCAGCACCACGTTGGGGCAGGACACTGAAGCTTTCTTT; CDR3aa: CASTTLGQDTEAFF
j_gene: TRBJ2-7; abundance: NA; d_gene: NA; v_gene: TRBV7-2; CDR3nt: TGTGCCAGCAGCTTAGGGGGATTCTACGAGCAGTACTTC; CDR3aa: CASSLGGFYEQYF
j_gene: TRBJ2-5; abundance: NA; d_gene: TRBD2; v_gene: TRBV12-3/TRBV12-4; CDR3nt: TGTGCCAGCAAAGGACTAGCGGGAATCTCGGAGACCCAGTACTTC; CDR3aa: CASKGLAGISETQYF
j_gene: TRBJ2-5; abundance: few; d_gene: TRBD1; v_gene: TRBV10-3; CDR3nt: TGTGCCATCCGACAGGGGGCCCAGACCCAGTACTTC; CDR3aa: CAIRQGAQTQYF
j_gene: TRBJ2-3; abundance: once; d_gene: NA; v_gene: TRBV12-3/TRBV12-4; CDR3nt: TGTGCCAGCATGGGCACAGATACGCAGTATTTT; CDR3aa: CASMGTDTQYF
j_gene: TRBJ2-7; abundance: many; d_gene: NA; v_gene: TRBV29-1; CDR3nt: TGCAGCGTAATACAGGGAATTGTCTCCTACGAGCAGTACTTC; CDR3aa: CSVIQGIVSYEQYF
j_gene: TRBJ1-2; abundance: many; d_gene: TRBD1; v_gene: TRBV29-1; CDR3nt: TGCAGCGTGGCATACAGGGGCCAGAACTATGGCTACACCTTC; CDR3aa: CSVAYRGQNYGYTF
j_gene: TRBJ2-3; abundance: many; d_gene: NA; v_gene: TRBV3-1; CDR3nt: TGTGCCAGCAGCCAAGATCAAATCTCAGATACGCAGTATTTT; CDR3aa: CASSQDQISDTQYF
j_gene: TRBJ2-7; abundance: many; d_gene: NA; v_gene: TRBV7-2; CDR3nt: TGTGCCAGCAGTTCCGACCTATACTACGAGCAGTACTTC; CDR3aa: CASSSDLYYEQYF
j_gene: TRBJ2-5; abundance: many; d_gene: NA; v_gene: TRBV14; CDR3nt: TGTGCCAGCAGCCAGACACAGTGGCAAGAGACCCAGTACTTC; CDR3aa: CASSQTQWQETQYF
j_gene: TRBJ1-1; abundance: NA; d_gene: NA; v_gene: TRBV7-9; CDR3nt: TGTGCCAGCAGCTACCGCGAGGGGGGAAACACTGAAGCTTTCTTT; CDR3aa: CASSYREGGNTEAFF
j_gene: TRBJ2-5; abundance: NA; d_gene: NA; v_gene: TRBV5-1; CDR3nt: TGCGCCAGCCGCTTGGCATGGTCCCAAGAGACCCAGTACTTC; CDR3aa: CASRLAWSQETQYF